What follows are 16 T cell receptor beta chains derived from one specimen sequenced in a study of neurological immune-mediated disorders (dated 2019 in TCRdb). The library was prepared using 5' RACE. Sequencer: Illumina HiSeq 2500. TCRdb cleaned the public reads at Q25 with fastp, built clones with MiXCR and kept in-frame beta chains. Every distinct CDR3 protein forms one entry, paired with its most common genes and DNA. For this sample there are almost 30,000 distinct CDR3 sequences; around 10% appear just once. The ten top clones hold approximately 6% of the sample. Input material: PBMCs. Receptors were obtained from a woman in her sixties or seventies in good health.

This clonotype came up many times. The chain couples TRBV5-1 to TRBJ1-2, with unresolved D. The ends were cut back, 3 bases at V and 7 bases at J, with 16 bases in the middle. The CDR3 is 14 residues long. The germline gives CDR1 SGHRS, CDR2 YFSETQ. The CDR3 nucleotides read TGCGCCAGCAGCTCTGATGCCCCCGTGGGTGGCTACACCTTC. Protein product: CASSSDAPVGGYTF.

This clonotype was seen repeatedly, ten times or more. V gene TRBV20-1 combines with J gene TRBJ2-1, with 7 bases that match TRBD1. Germline CDR1 DFQATT, CDR2 SNEGSKA (reference sequence). The CDR3 consists of 15 residues. Germline trimming cut 1 base from V and 8 bases from J; bases unmatched to any gene: 11. CDR3 coding DNA: TGCAGTGCTAGAGTAAATAGGGGGCTCCTCGATGAGCAGTTCTTC. This encodes CSARVNRGLLDEQFF.

This clonotype was seen at least ten times. V and J are TRBV7-9 and TRBJ2-5; the D gene is possibly TRBD1 (6 bases). CDR3 length: 15 residues. CDR1 is SEHNR and CDR2 is FQNEAQ in the germline V gene (reference sequence). V shed 2 bases and J shed 5 bases, with 15 bases lying between them. The chain's CDR3 is CASSLPDSRSETQYF. CDR3 coding DNA: TGTGCCAGCAGCTTACCGGACAGTCGCTCGGAGACCCAGTACTTC.

This clonotype came up many times. This sequence joins TRBV20-1 and TRBJ1-6, with TRBD1 as a possible D gene (6 bases). V dropped 6 bases and J dropped 10 bases, with 22 bases sitting between them. Germline CDR1 DFQATT, CDR2 SNEGSKA (reference sequence). CDR3 length: 15 residues. This chain's CDR3 is CSALEEGVGRSPLHF. As DNA, the CDR3 is TGCAGTGCGCTGGAGGAGGGGGTAGGAAGATCACCCCTCCACTTT.

J is TRBJ1-1 and V is TRBV5-5; TRBD1 aligns across 8 bases. V lost 4 bases and J lost 0; bases outside the gene matches: 5. Germline CDR1 and CDR2: SGHKS and YYEKEE (reference sequence). The CDR3 loop spans 15 amino acids. This chain's CDR3 is CASSLSGQVNTEAFF. The CDR3 nucleotides read TGTGCCAGCAGCCTATCGGGACAGGTGAACACTGAAGCTTTCTTT.

This clonotype was seen many times. Just one base apart from a much larger clone, this may be a read error. This rearrangement joins TRBV3-1 to TRBJ2-7; 13 bases map to TRBD2. CDR1 is LGHDT and CDR2 is YNNKEL in the germline V gene (reference sequence). The CDR3 sequence is 19 residues long. The CDR3 reads CTSSQDGGLAGTRSYEQYF. As DNA, the CDR3 is TGTACCAGCAGCCAAGATGGGGGACTAGCGGGGACGCGTTCCTACGAGCAGTACTTC.

This clonotype was seen repeatedly, ten times or more. The chain is built from TRBV10-3 and TRBJ1-2; D call uncertain. This CDR3 has 14 residues. The V and J ends lost 0 bases and 0 bases respectively, with 5 bases between them. Per the germline V gene, CDR1 is ENHRY and CDR2 is SYGVKD. The CDR3 reads CAISESLTNYGYTF. As DNA, the CDR3 is TGTGCCATCAGTGAGTCGTTGACTAACTATGGCTACACCTTC.

This clonotype was seen at least ten times. The chain joins TRBV5-1 to TRBJ2-3; 10 bases are a match to TRBD2. V lost 3 bases, J lost 1 base, and 2 bases stayed unmatched. This CDR3 has 15 amino acids. CDR1 is SGHRS and CDR2 is YFSETQ in the germline V gene. This CDR3 is CASSSSGGGTDTQYF. The CDR3 region has the DNA TGCGCCAGCAGCTCCAGCGGGGGGGGCACAGATACGCAGTATTTT.

Many counts were recorded for this clonotype. The chain combines TRBV11-2 with TRBJ1-5; D call uncertain. The V end was cut by 0 bases, the J end by 0 bases, with 15 bases between. Germline-derived CDR1 and CDR2 are SGHAT and FQNNGV. This CDR3 is 18 amino acids long. This CDR3 reads CASSLDDMTILSNQPQHF. DNA of the CDR3: TGTGCCAGCAGCTTAGACGACATGACCATTCTTAGCAATCAGCCCCAGCATTTT.

This clonotype has ten or more counts. The rearrangement joins TRBV5-1 to TRBJ1-5; D unclear. The CDR3 has 13 residues. Germline CDR1 reads SGHRS; CDR2 reads YFSETQ. V was pared by 4 bases and J by 5 bases, with 10 bases between. DNA of the CDR3: TGCGCCAGCAGCCCTACCCTCGATCAGCCCCAGCATTTT. This translates into CASSPTLDQPQHF.

The CDR3 nucleotides read TGTGCCAGCGGCCCTAGGAGCGGGGGGGCTGGTGAGCAGTTCTTC. Protein sequence: CASGPRSGGAGEQFF. The J gene is TRBJ2-1, the V gene TRBV2, with 10 bases that match TRBD2. Losses at the gene ends were 8 bases for V and 9 bases for J; bases not matched to a gene: 13. Germline V lookup: CDR1 SNHLY, CDR2 FYNNEI. This CDR3 is 15 amino acids long. The whole variable domain, filled in from reference TRBV2 and TRBJ2-1, reads EPEVTQTPSHQVTQMGQEVILRCVPISNHLYFYWYRQILGQKVEFLVSFYNNEISEKSEIFDDQFSVERPDGSNFTLKIRSTKLEDSAMYFCASGPRSGGAGEQFFGPGTRLTVL.

This clonotype has a count of ten or more. The chain combines TRBV7-2 with TRBJ2-7; D remains ambiguous. CDR3 length equals 14 residues. CDR1 SGHTA and CDR2 FQGNSA come from the germline V gene. V lost 7 bases and J 6 bases, leaving 19 bases between the germline ends. The CDR3 spells CASTSRALPSEQYF. For the CDR3, the DNA is TGTGCCAGCACCTCACGGGCATTACCCTCCGAGCAGTACTTC.

This clonotype was counted between two and nine times. This rearrangement joins TRBV28 to TRBJ1-5; D call uncertain. Trimming stripped 2 bases from V and 3 bases from J, with 14 bases between. The V gene's germline CDR1 is MDHEN and CDR2 SYDVKM. This CDR3 comprises 16 residues. In nucleotides, the CDR3 is TGTGCCAGCAGTTTAGTAGGAGGGAACCCCAATCAGCCCCAGCATTTT. This codes for CASSLVGGNPNQPQHF.

In its sample, this clonotype was seen many times. The rearrangement links TRBV7-2 to TRBJ2-1; D uncertain. Per germline, CDR1 SGHTA and CDR2 FQGNSA. CDR3 length: 14 residues. The germline V and J ends were trimmed by 5 bases and 3 bases, with 11 bases remaining between them. CDR3 protein: CASSPRTNYNEQFF. CDR3 bases: TGTGCCAGCAGCCCCCGGACCAACTACAATGAGCAGTTCTTC.

Ten or more counts support this clonotype. The V call is TRBV15, the J call TRBJ2-1; D perhaps matches TRBD2 (5 bases). CDR3 length: 14 residues. The germline gives CDR1 LNHNV, CDR2 YYDKDF (reference sequence). The ends were cut back, 9 bases at V and 0 bases at J, with 12 bases in the middle. CDR3 coding DNA: TGTGCCACTCCTCGGGAAAGCTCCTACAATGAGCAGTTCTTC. This sequence encodes CATPRESSYNEQFF.

This clonotype showed up just once. The chain employs TRBV7-2 and TRBJ1-5; D not certain. Trimming cost V 6 bases and J 2 bases, with 14 bases left between them. Germline-derived CDR1 and CDR2 are SGHTA and FQGNSA. The CDR3 covers 15 residues. In nucleotides, the CDR3 is TGTGCCAGCAGTTACGGCTTCACGGGCAATCAGCCCCAGCATTTT. This translates into CASSYGFTGNQPQHF. Together with reference TRBV7-2 and TRBJ1-5, the CDR3 gives the full variable domain: GAGVSQSPSNKVTEKGKDVELRCDPISGHTALYWYRQSLGQGLEFLIYFQGNSAPDKSGLPSDRFSAERTGGSVSTLTIQRTQQEDSAVYLCASSYGFTGNQPQHFGDGTRLSIL.